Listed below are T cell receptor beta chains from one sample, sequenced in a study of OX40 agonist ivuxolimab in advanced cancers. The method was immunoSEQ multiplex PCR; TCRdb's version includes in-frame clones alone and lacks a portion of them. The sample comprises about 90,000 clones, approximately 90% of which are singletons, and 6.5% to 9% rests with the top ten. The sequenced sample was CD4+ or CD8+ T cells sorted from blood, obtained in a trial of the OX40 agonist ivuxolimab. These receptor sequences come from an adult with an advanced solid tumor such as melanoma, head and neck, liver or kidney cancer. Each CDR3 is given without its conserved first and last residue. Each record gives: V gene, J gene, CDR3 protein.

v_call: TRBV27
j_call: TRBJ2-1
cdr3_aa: ASTSGRPSYNEQF

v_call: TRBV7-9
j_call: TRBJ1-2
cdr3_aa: ASSPRTGSVYGYT

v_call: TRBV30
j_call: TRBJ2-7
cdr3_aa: AWSAGTLYEQY

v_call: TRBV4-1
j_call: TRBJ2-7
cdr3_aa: ASRRLGGAEQY

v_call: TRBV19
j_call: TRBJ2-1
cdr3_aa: ASSMWEGQGVPSNEQF

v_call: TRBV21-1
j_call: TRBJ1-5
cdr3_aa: ASSKAGLEQPQH

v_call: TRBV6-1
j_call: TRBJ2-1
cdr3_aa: ASSQRHNEQF

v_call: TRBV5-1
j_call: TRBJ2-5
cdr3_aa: ASSVTEADTQY

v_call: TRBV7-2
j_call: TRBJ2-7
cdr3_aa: ASSANSVAYEQY

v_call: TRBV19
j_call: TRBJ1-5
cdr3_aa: ASSWDSYNQPQH

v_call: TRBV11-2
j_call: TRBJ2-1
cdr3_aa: ASSLRDELHNEQF

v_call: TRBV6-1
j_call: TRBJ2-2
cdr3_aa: ASSNGRANTGELF

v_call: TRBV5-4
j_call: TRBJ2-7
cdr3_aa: ASSDLAGRYEQY

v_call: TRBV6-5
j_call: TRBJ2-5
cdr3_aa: ASSYSTRGHQETQY

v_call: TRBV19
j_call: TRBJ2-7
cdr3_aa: ASSVDSSSYEQY

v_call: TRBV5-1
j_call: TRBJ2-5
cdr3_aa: ASSDWGLPSQETQY

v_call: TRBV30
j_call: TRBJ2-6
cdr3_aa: AWEITRANVLT

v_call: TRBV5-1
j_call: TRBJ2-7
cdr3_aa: ASSWTGNEQY

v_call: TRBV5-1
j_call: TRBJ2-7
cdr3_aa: ASSSPVEGEYEQY

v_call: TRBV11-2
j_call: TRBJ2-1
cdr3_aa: ASSYGAELVGNNEQF

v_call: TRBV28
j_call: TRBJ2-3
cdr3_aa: ASTPPATYTDTQY

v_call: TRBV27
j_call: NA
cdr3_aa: ASSLFGASYEQY

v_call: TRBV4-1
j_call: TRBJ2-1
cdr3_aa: ASTLSLRQRESGDEQF

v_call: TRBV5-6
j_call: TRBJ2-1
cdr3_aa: ASSLGTLEQF

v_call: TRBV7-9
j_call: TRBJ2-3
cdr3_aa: ASSATGSGTDTQY

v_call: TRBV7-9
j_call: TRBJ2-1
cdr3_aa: ASSLAPSGKMNEQF

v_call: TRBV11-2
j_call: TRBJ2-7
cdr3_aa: ASSFRQLTYEQY

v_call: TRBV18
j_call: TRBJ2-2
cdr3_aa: ASSTNGLAGNTGELF

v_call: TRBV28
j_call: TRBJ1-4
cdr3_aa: ASSHTGALNEKLF

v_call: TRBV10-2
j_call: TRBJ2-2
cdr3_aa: ASSPLGTGAGELF

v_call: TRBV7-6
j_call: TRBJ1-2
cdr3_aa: ASSLAGRYT

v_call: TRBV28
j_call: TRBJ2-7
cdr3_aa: ASSQRGVYEQY

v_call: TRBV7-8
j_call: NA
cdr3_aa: ASSSPGSYEQY

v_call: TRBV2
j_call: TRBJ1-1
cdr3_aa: ASSEGQGKFEAF

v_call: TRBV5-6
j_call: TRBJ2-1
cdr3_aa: ASSLIRDYYNEQF

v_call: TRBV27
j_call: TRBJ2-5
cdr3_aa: ASSPLASTEETQY

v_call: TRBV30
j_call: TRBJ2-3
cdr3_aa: AWSLGAGTDTQY

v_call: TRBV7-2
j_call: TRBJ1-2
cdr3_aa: ASSPSGQYYGYT

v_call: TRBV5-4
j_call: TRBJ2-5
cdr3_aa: ASSSDGYQETQY

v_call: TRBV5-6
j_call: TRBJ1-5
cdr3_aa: ASSFSGSGLGNQPQH

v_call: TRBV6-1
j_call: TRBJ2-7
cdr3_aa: ASSPTAYEQY

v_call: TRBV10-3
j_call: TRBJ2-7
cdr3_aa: AITNASYEQY

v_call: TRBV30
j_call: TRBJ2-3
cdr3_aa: AWSVTGGAGDTQY

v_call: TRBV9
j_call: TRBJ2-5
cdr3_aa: ASSGHQETQY

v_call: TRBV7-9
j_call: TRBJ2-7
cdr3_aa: ASSPIGLTSSYEQY